Following are 23 T cell receptor beta chains from one sample sequenced in a study of blood T cell repertoires in COVID-19 (TCRdb year 2020). The protocol used for the library was the immunoSEQ multiplex PCR assay. Held by TCRdb, this immuneACCESS table contains in-frame sequences only and omits some clones. Under half of the omission traces to an unresolved V gene where checked; the cause of the rest is unknown. The sample contains 70,000 or so clones, approximately 80% of them found a single time. The ten biggest clones cover over 10% of the sample. Sequenced input: peripheral blood. Receptors were obtained from a man aged 45-65 years with COVID-19, enrolled during active disease.

The rearrangement links TRBV5-1 to TRBJ2-5; D gene uncertain. Germline CDR1 reads SGHRS; CDR2 reads YFSETQ. Trimming took off 0 bases at V and 4 bases at J, with 7 bases between the two ends. The length of the CDR3 is 13 residues. In DNA, the CDR3 is TGCGCCAGCAGCTTGGTACGGTCAGAGACCCAGTACTTC. This translates into CASSLVRSETQYF.

This clone was counted only a few times. The rearrangement uses TRBV11-2 and TRBJ1-2; D is unresolved. Germline lookup yields CDR1 SGHAT and CDR2 FQNNGV. CDR3 length: 13 residues. The V and J ends lost 3 bases and 8 bases respectively, with 13 bases between them. CDR3 sequence: CASSFDLRRGYTF. The CDR3 region has the DNA TGTGCCAGCAGCTTCGACCTCCGGCGGGGCTACACCTTC.

This clone has just one count. The chain recombines TRBV23-1 with TRBJ1-5; D is possibly TRBD1 (6 bases). TRBV23-1 is designated an ORF whose function remains uncertain. The V end was cut by 2 bases, the J end by 4 bases, with 12 bases between. The CDR3 length is 15 residues. CDR3: CASSQNREENQPQHF. CDR3 bases: TGCGCCAGCAGTCAAAACAGGGAAGAGAATCAGCCCCAGCATTTT.

J is TRBJ2-7 and V is TRBV6-5, with 7 bases identical to TRBD2. CDR1 and CDR2 (germline): MNHEY, SVGAGI. V was clipped by 7 bases and J by 4 bases; unmatched bases: 7. The CDR3 is made up of 13 amino acids. The CDR3 DNA sequence: TGTGCCAGCAAAGGACTAGTCCCATACGAGCAGTACTTC. This sequence encodes CASKGLVPYEQYF.

The chain uses TRBV28 and TRBJ2-1; D unclear. This CDR3 contains 14 residues. Looked up from germline, CDR1 is MDHEN and CDR2 is SYDVKM. V shed 6 bases and J shed 6 bases, with 15 bases lying between them. CDR3 DNA: TGTGCCAGCAGGGCCACGCTAGAGCTCAATGAGCAGTTCTTC. As protein: CASRATLELNEQFF.

This clone was counted between two and nine times. The chain carries TRBV9 and TRBJ2-3; D is unresolved. Germline V gene data show CDR1 as SGDLS and CDR2 as YYNGEE. The CDR3 is 13 residues long. The V end lost 0 bases, the J end lost 5 bases, and 7 bases lay between the germline ends. The DNA of the CDR3 is TGTGCCAGCAGCGTAGCTATCGAAGATACGCAGTATTTT. Protein product: CASSVAIEDTQYF.

V usage is TRBV6-5 and J usage is TRBJ1-5, with unresolved D. The germline V gene has CDR1 MNHEY and CDR2 SVGAGI. This CDR3 contains 13 residues. The V gene lost 2 bases and the J gene lost 6 bases, with 8 bases spanning the gap. The CDR3 region has the DNA TGTGCCAGCAGTTACGCAGGATTTCAGCCCCAGCATTTT. Protein sequence: CASSYAGFQPQHF.

On this clone: Other DNA sequences in the same sample also yield this CDR3. This chain links TRBV18 with TRBJ2-5; TRBD1 matches at 10 bases. The germline CDR1 and CDR2 sequences are KGHSH and LQKENI. J lost 4 bases, V lost 3 bases, and 2 bases had no gene match. This CDR3 contains 14 residues. CDR3 protein: CASSPGDRGETQYF. DNA for the CDR3: TGTGCCAGCTCACCCGGGGACAGGGGAGAGACCCAGTACTTC.

CDR3 in DNA: TGCGCCAGCAGCTTGGATCTGGGCCCCACTGAAGCTTTCTTT. This codes for CASSLDLGPTEAFF. The V gene is TRBV5-1, the J gene TRBJ1-1, with D unclear. Germline CDR1 is SGHRS and CDR2 is YFSETQ. CDR3 length equals 14 residues. V lost 0 bases and J 4 bases, leaving 10 bases between the germline ends. Drawing the rest from reference TRBV5-1 and TRBJ1-1, the complete variable domain is KAGVTQTPRYLIKTRGQQVTLSCSPISGHRSVSWYQQTPGQGLQFLFEYFSETQRNKGNFPGRFSGRQFSNSRSEMNVSTLELGDSALYLCASSLDLGPTEAFFGQGTRLTVV.

The chain carries TRBV7-8 and TRBJ2-1; tentatively, D is TRBD2 (6 bases). The length of the CDR3 is 18 residues. From germline, CDR1 is SGHVS and CDR2 FQNEAQ. The V end was cut by 2 bases, the J end by 6 bases, with 23 bases between. The chain's CDR3 is CASSLRRPLGGIRNEQFF. The CDR3 DNA reads as TGTGCCAGCAGCTTAAGGCGCCCTCTAGGCGGGATTCGCAATGAGCAGTTCTTC.

There are a few counts of this clone. The V call is TRBV5-4, the J call TRBJ2-7, with TRBD2 matching over 14 bases. This CDR3 spans 19 amino acids. The V gene end was trimmed by 4 bases and the J gene end by 1 base; junction bases not matched to a gene: 13. Germline lookup yields CDR1 SGHNT and CDR2 YYREEE (reference sequence). CDR3 sequence (DNA): TGTGCCAGCAGCGCCCCCGGGACTAGCGGGAGCGGGGGGTCCTACGAGCAGTACTTC. It yields the protein CASSAPGTSGSGGSYEQYF.

The chain links TRBV30 to TRBJ1-5; D might be TRBD1 (6 bases). V dropped 5 bases and J dropped 9 bases, with 20 bases sitting between them. This CDR3 contains 14 residues. Germline V gives CDR1 GTSNPN, CDR2 SVGIG (reference sequence). CDR3: CAWGWAGAQRPQHF. CDR3 nucleotide sequence: TGTGCCTGGGGATGGGCAGGGGCGCAACGGCCCCAGCATTTT.

This clone has a single count. The V gene is TRBV10-1, the J gene TRBJ1-2; D unresolved. The CDR3 consists of 12 residues. Trimming removed 11 bases from V and 2 bases from J, with 12 bases in between. Germline V gene sequence: CDR1 WNHNN, CDR2 SYGVQD (reference sequence). CDR3 in amino acids: CAWEEGNYGYTF. The CDR3 DNA follows: TGCGCCTGGGAGGAGGGAAACTATGGCTACACCTTC.

J is TRBJ2-3 and V is TRBV1; TRBD2 reflects the table's D call only, with no check against the DNA. TRBV1 is listed as a pseudogene. The CDR3 covers 19 residues. CDR3 sequence reads: CTSSQDPRASGRYPDTQYF. The CDR3 bases are TGCACCAGCAGCCAAGATCCCAGGGCTAGCGGGAGGTATCCAGATACGCAGTATTTT.

CDR3 sequence: CASSLDGTSTDTQYF. The CDR3 DNA follows: TGCGCCAGCAGCTTGGACGGGACAAGCACAGATACGCAGTATTTT. The chain employs TRBV5-1 and TRBJ2-3; D is possibly TRBD1 (6 bases). V was pared by 0 bases and J by 0 bases, with 8 bases between. The CDR3 runs 15 residues. The germline V gene has CDR1 SGHRS and CDR2 YFSETQ.

This chain uses TRBV18 with TRBJ2-1; TRBD2 agrees at 13 bases. Germline V gives CDR1 KGHSH, CDR2 LQKENI. J gave up 5 bases and V 3 bases, and 4 bases lay outside the gene matches. The CDR3 totals 16 residues. CDR3 sequence: CASSPATSGGNNEQFF. CDR3 DNA sequence: TGTGCCAGCTCACCCGCGACTAGCGGGGGGAACAATGAGCAGTTCTTC.

The chain recombines TRBV9 with TRBJ2-1; D may be TRBD1 (6 bases). CDR1 is SGDLS, CDR2 YYNGEE, per germline. CDR3 length equals 15 residues. The ends were cut back, 4 bases at V and 0 bases at J, with 11 bases in the middle. The CDR3 sequence is CASSLDSFSYNEQFF. DNA for the CDR3: TGTGCCAGCAGCTTGGACAGCTTCTCCTACAATGAGCAGTTCTTC.

This chain uses TRBV5-4 with TRBJ2-5, with TRBD2 as a possible D gene (6 bases). Germline CDR1 SGHNT, CDR2 YYREEE (reference sequence). CDR3 length: 16 residues. The ends were cut back, 0 bases at V and 0 bases at J, with 12 bases in the middle. The CDR3 DNA is TGTGCCAGCAGCTTGGTAGGCGGGGAGTACCAAGAGACCCAGTACTTC. Its translation: CASSLVGGEYQETQYF.

The chain joins TRBV7-2 to TRBJ1-2, with D perhaps TRBD1 (5 bases). Trimming removed 1 base at V and 3 bases at J, with 12 bases between. The CDR3 has 15 residues. The germline gives CDR1 SGHTA, CDR2 FQGNSA. CDR3 nucleotides: TGTGCCAGCAGCTTAGACGTCAGGGCGGACTATGGCTACACCTTC. It encodes CASSLDVRADYGYTF. Combining the CDR3 with reference TRBV7-2 and TRBJ1-2 gives the whole variable domain GAGVSQSPSNKVTEKGKDVELRCDPISGHTALYWYRQSLGQGLEFLIYFQGNSAPDKSGLPSDRFSAERTGGSVSTLTIQRTQQEDSAVYLCASSLDVRADYGYTFGSGTRLTVV.

In DNA form, the CDR3 reads TGTGCCACCAGTGATCCCAGGGCTGGAAACACCATATATTTT. It specifies CATSDPRAGNTIYF. This sequence joins TRBV24-1 and TRBJ1-3; perhaps TRBD1 as D (5 bases). Per the germline V gene, CDR1 is KGHDR and CDR2 is SFDVKD. Between the trimmed V and J ends, which lost 3 bases and 2 bases, there was a span of 7 bases. CDR3 length: 14 amino acids.

V gene TRBV15 combines with J gene TRBJ2-5; D possibly corresponds to TRBD2 (5 bases). CDR3 length: 15 amino acids. From germline, CDR1 is LNHNV and CDR2 YYDKDF (reference sequence). Trimming shortened V by 6 bases and J by 3 bases, and 17 bases separated the two germline ends. CDR3 coding DNA: TGTGCCACCAGTCCCCGGAAGGTCGGGGAAGAGACCCAGTACTTC. Translation gives CATSPRKVGEETQYF.

V gene TRBV9 combines with J gene TRBJ2-2, with D possibly TRBD2 on 6 matching bases. CDR1 and CDR2 from the germline V gene are SGDLS and YYNGEE. V was clipped by 0 bases and J by 4 bases, with 10 bases between them. The CDR3 consists of 15 residues. The CDR3 bases are TGTGCCAGCAGCGTAGCGGGAGAAGTCACCGGGGAGCTGTTTTTT. As protein: CASSVAGEVTGELFF.

The rearrangement joins TRBV6-5 to TRBJ2-7; 10 bases fit TRBD1. The V segment lost 2 bases and the J segment 4 bases; nucleotides outside the gene matches: 5. The CDR3 sequence is 15 residues long. The germline V gene encodes CDR1 MNHEY and CDR2 SVGAGI. CDR3 in amino acids: CASSYRDRGMYEQYF. CDR3 coding DNA: TGTGCCAGCAGTTACCGGGACAGGGGTATGTACGAGCAGTACTTC.